The 9 T cell receptor beta chains listed next were all sequenced from one sample in a study of T cell responses to AZD1222 COVID-19 vaccine. Some clones are missing from TCRdb's copy, which holds only in-frame ones; the method was immunoSEQ multiplex PCR. The table has fewer than 120,000 clones, about 85% seen once. The specimen comprised peripheral blood, sampled on day 0 of AZD1222 vaccination. The receptor set was obtained from an adult in good health.

The chain joins TRBV28 to TRBJ1-2; D remains ambiguous. Germline V gene sequence: CDR1 MDHEN, CDR2 SYDVKM. V shed 5 bases and J shed 7 bases, with 20 bases lying between them. This CDR3 comprises 15 residues. This chain's CDR3 is CASSPTGRSLGGYTF. For the CDR3, the DNA is TGTGCCAGCAGTCCGACCGGACGGAGCCTAGGTGGCTACACCTTC.

V and J are TRBV19 and TRBJ1-6; the D is unclear. Trimming took off 5 bases at V and 0 bases at J, with 14 bases between the two ends. This CDR3 comprises 17 residues. From germline, CDR1 is LNHDA and CDR2 SQIVND (reference sequence). The CDR3 spells CASSLPTETSYNSPLHF. The CDR3 region has the DNA TGTGCCAGTAGTCTCCCTACGGAGACCTCCTATAATTCACCCCTCCACTTT. The full variable domain, rest sourced from reference TRBV19 and TRBJ1-6, is DGGITQSPKYLFRKEGQNVTLSCEQNLNHDAMYWYRQDPGQGLRLIYYSQIVNDFQKGDIAEGYSVSREKKESFPLTVTSAQKNPTAFYLCASSLPTETSYNSPLHFGNGTRLTVT.

The chain couples TRBV7-2 to TRBJ2-1; 10 bases are a match to TRBD2. The germline gives CDR1 SGHTA, CDR2 FQGNSA. CDR3 length equals 17 residues. With 5 bases clipped from V and 4 bases from J, the junction kept 11 bases outside the gene matches. In DNA, the CDR3 is TGTGCCAGCAGCCCGAGCTCTAGCGGGGGCAGATACAATGAGCAGTTCTTC. Amino acid sequence: CASSPSSSGGRYNEQFF.

The chain recombines TRBV15 with TRBJ1-2; 7 positions match TRBD1. Germline lookup yields CDR1 LNHNV and CDR2 YYDKDF (reference sequence). There are 18 residues in the CDR3. V lost 0 bases to trimming and J lost 4 bases; unmatched junction nucleotides: 14. The CDR3 coding sequence is TGTGCCACCAGCAGAGATTATTTGGGACAGACAGATTCCTATGGCTACACCTTC. It translates to CATSRDYLGQTDSYGYTF.

The CDR3 loop reads CASSIRLAHEQFF. CDR3 in DNA: TGTGCCAGTAGTATTCGACTAGCCCATGAGCAGTTCTTC. This chain uses TRBV19 with TRBJ2-1; TRBD2 agrees at 7 bases. The germline V gene encodes CDR1 LNHDA and CDR2 SQIVND (reference sequence). Trimming removed 3 bases from V and 8 bases from J; junction bases left unmatched: 4. CDR3 length equals 13 residues.

The chain has TRBV9 and TRBJ1-4; D is ambiguous. Looked up from germline, CDR1 is SGDLS and CDR2 is YYNGEE. The ends were cut back, 0 bases at V and 3 bases at J, with 12 bases in the middle. The CDR3 extends over 16 amino acids. The CDR3 region is CASSVDLGSANEKLFF. The DNA for the CDR3 is TGTGCCAGCAGCGTAGATTTGGGTAGTGCTAATGAAAAACTGTTTTTT.

The CDR3 nucleotides read TGTGCCAGCAGTTCTTTGACAGGGATGACTGAAGCTTTCTTT. Translation: CASSSLTGMTEAFF. This chain joins TRBV9 and TRBJ1-1, with 7 bases that match TRBD1. Trimming took 5 bases from V and 5 from J; bases not matched to a gene: 9. Per germline, CDR1 SGDLS and CDR2 YYNGEE. This CDR3 has 14 amino acids.

J is TRBJ2-1 and V is TRBV19; no reliable D call. The ends were cut back, 3 bases at V and 4 bases at J, with 13 bases in the middle. The germline gives CDR1 LNHDA, CDR2 SQIVND (reference sequence). The CDR3 runs to 15 residues. CDR3 protein: CASSISVGGYNEQFF. The CDR3 region has the DNA TGTGCCAGTAGTATTTCCGTGGGTGGATACAATGAGCAGTTCTTC.

V gene TRBV11-2 combines with J gene TRBJ2-7; D is undetermined. V gave up 4 bases and J gave up 3 bases, with 13 bases separating them. Per the germline V gene, CDR1 is SGHAT and CDR2 is FQNNGV. The CDR3 length is 14 residues. As DNA, the CDR3 is TGTGCCAGCAGCTCTGGGGTACCGAACTACGAGCAGTACTTC. It yields the protein CASSSGVPNYEQYF.